This paragraph covers one T cell receptor beta chain sequence. In its sample, this clonotype was seen a few times. Its antigen has not been determined. The sample holds no much larger clone one base away, and base qualities are not on file. Receptors were amplified or captured by RT-PCR. Data came from an Illumina HiSeq 2500. TCRdb trimmed public reads at Q25 via fastp, called clones via MiXCR and kept in-frame beta chains. Records with the same CDR3 protein are collapsed into one entry carrying the most frequent genes and DNA. This sample lists about half a million distinct CDR3 sequences; less than 8% were detected once. The ten most abundant clones make up under 15% of the sample. The sample is drawn from a study of response to subunit inactivated influenza vaccine (dated by TCRdb to 2017 to 2018). About the investigation overall: Deep quantitative profiling of the T cell receptor repertoire was used in the study to follow responses to a trivalent subunit inactivated influenza vaccine. Here is what the overall study found, with its caveats: The authors proposed that each seasonal influenza vaccination may bring in only a limited number of new T cells.

The specimen comprised PBMCs from blood, sampled less than 30 months after vaccination. This TCR was sampled from a man aged 50 to 69 who received an inactivated influenza vaccine. Donor details come from another sample of the same person, matched by shared clones.

The nucleotide sequence is TGTGCCAGCGCTCTAGCGGGAGTCTACAATGAGCAGTTCTTC. Its protein product is CASALAGVYNEQFF. The rearrangement joined TRBV7-2 to TRBJ2-1, with 10 middle bases fitting TRBD2. Counted from cysteine to phenylalanine, this CDR3 has 14 amino acids. Kept here is only the CDR3 DNA, which spans 42 bases and is read in frame from base 1. CDR1 and CDR2, per the germline V gene, are SGHTA and FQGNSA. V is trimmed back by 8 bases and J by 3 bases, and the junction contains 4 bases that no gene match accounts for.